This T cell receptor beta chain was captured in a study of T cells in Graves' hyperthyroidism and ophthalmopathy (dated by TCRdb to the late 2010s). Study-wide context: Peripheral blood was collected at initial diagnosis, before any treatment. Once sampling was done, hyperthyroidism patients were given methimazole at a starting dose of 30 mg daily, whereas ophthalmopathy patients were given high-dose intravenous methylprednisolone. The study also compared thyroid tissue and blood T-cell repertoires from a handful of Graves' hyperthyroidism patients. The roughly 90 discovery patients were divided at random into training and test sets in a 7:3 ratio. A discovery cohort of about a hundred patients, about 44 with Graves' ophthalmopathy and 55 to 60 with stable Graves' hyperthyroidism, was used to find distinguishing TCR V-J signatures. TCR Vbeta CDR3 sequencing of 140 or so peripheral blood samples (under 45 ophthalmopathy, 75 or so hyperthyroidism and around 17 progressor patients) is reported in the paper. Prospective prediction of ophthalmopathy was tested in an independent validation cohort of 18 to 20 hyperthyroidism patients and some 17 patients who later progressed to ophthalmopathy.

TCR beta CDR3 regions were amplified from RNA transcripts. The first round of RT-PCR for the TCR CDR3 was performed with the HTBI primer set and the Qiagen OneStep RT-PCR kit. A second multiplex PCR round built the libraries, followed by size selection and purification. The libraries were sequenced on an Illumina HiSeq2000 using paired-end 100 bp reads. The study's own analysis went as follows. SOAPnuke was used to process the raw data, throwing out any read that contained adapters or uncalled bases, had a mean Phred below 15, or lacked an exact constant-primer or identifier match. High-quality paired reads were merged with COPE v1.2.5, and unique nucleotide sequences were defined as clonotypes. MiTCR v1.1 was used to align the clonotypes against IMGT TRBV, TRBD and TRBJ reference segments. Analysis was restricted to V-J combinations with a frequency above 0.0001, which covered approximately 99% of repertoires. The TCS score was defined as F50 (clonal expansion) divided by E x V (chaos), with BLOSUM62-based TCRdist calculated between CDR3 peptides within each V-J. Welch's t-statistics and random forest reduced around 550 V-J features to 13, which were used in a naive Bayes classifier (R e1071). TCRdb passed the public sequencing reads through fastp at Q25 and MiXCR, retaining productive beta sequences. Rows with one shared CDR3 protein collapse into an entry with the most common genes and DNA. The V and J calls come from TCRdb's annotation, not from the publication. The sample table lists 300,000 to 450,000 distinct CDR3 sequences, approximately 14% of them with a count of one. About a quarter of the sample comes from the top ten.

The hyperthyroidism patients were between 18 and 65 years old and newly diagnosed, with a disease duration of less than 2 months. Exclusion was applied to patients with uncontrolled infections, other autoimmune diseases, pregnancy or lactation. Diagnoses were based on clinical symptoms, serum thyroxine and TRAb, thyroid ultrasound and orbital computed tomography. Blood from progressor patients was drawn when they were first diagnosed with hyperthyroidism, before any ophthalmopathy symptoms appeared. PBMCs were separated from 10 ml of fresh peripheral blood using Ficoll-Paque density gradient centrifugation. Progressor patients were defined as those initially diagnosed with Graves' hyperthyroidism in whom ophthalmopathy developed during follow-up. Total RNA was extracted with Trizol reagent, and quality was checked on an Agilent 2100 Bioanalyzer. The germline V gene (reference sequence) specifies LNHDA as CDR1 and SQIVND as CDR2. The CDR3 runs 14 residues from the cysteine to the phenylalanine. Solely the CDR3 DNA is kept, with 42 bases framed from the first base. Between the V and J ends, shortened by 3 bases and 3 bases respectively, the junction contains 9 bases.

In regard to this clonotype: This receptor's antigen is unknown. No much larger clone is present one base from it, and per-base qualities are unavailable.

What the work shows at the level of the full study, not this receptor alone: A model built on a 13 V-J signature distinguished ophthalmopathy from stable hyperthyroidism, reaching roughly 88% sensitivity and around 81% specificity in cross-validation and 80%/75% in testing. Sample size was not statistically predetermined, and blinding of investigators to group allocation was not performed. Most expanded thyroid clonotypes (frequency above 0.001) were also found in blood, which suggests that blood repertoires may mirror thyroid immune responses. In validation, progression to ophthalmopathy was predicted by the model with 70% to 71% sensitivity and roughly 76% specificity, a median of approximately 6.5 months before onset.

This clonotype was obtained from a woman between 18 and 29 years old with Graves' hyperthyroidism that later progressed to Graves' ophthalmopathy. Rearrangement joined TRBV19 to TRBJ2-1, with TRBD1 as a weak D call on 5 bases. Sample: blood. The CDR3 corresponds to CASSIAGNYNEQFF. In nucleotide form, the sequence is TGTGCCAGTAGTATTGCAGGGAACTACAATGAGCAGTTCTTC. Full variable domain (CDR3 extended with the reference TRBV19 and TRBJ2-1 proteins): DGGITQSPKYLFRKEGQNVTLSCEQNLNHDAMYWYRQDPGQGLRLIYYSQIVNDFQKGDIAEGYSVSREKKESFPLTVTSAQKNPTAFYLCASSIAGNYNEQFFGPGTRLTVL.